Many counts were recorded for the clone carrying this TCR beta chain. The antigen is undetermined. Each CDR3 protein gets one entry after TCRdb re-called the multiplex PCR reads with MiXCR. This table holds tens of thousands of distinct CDR3 sequences, 32% found once. The record originates from a study of breast tumors, draining lymph nodes, adjacent tissues. Study-wide results and caveats: The data were judged consistent with most tumor T cells coming from lymph node and expanding in tumor. Tumor repertoires ranked between lymph nodes and nontumor tissue in diversity, with V and J gene preferences.

The CDR3 spans 16 residues. The germline V gene encodes CDR1 SGHTA and CDR2 FQGNSA. With 5 bases removed from V and 6 bases from J, the gap between germline ends came to 19 bases. Source material: breast tumor tissue. This clonotype originated in a female donor with breast cancer. Some clones in this sample may be carry-over from other donors' samples. The V and J genes are TRBV7-2 and TRBJ2-2; no clear D. CDR3 nucleotides: TGTGCCAGCAGCCCGATGCTTGGCCCGACGCCCGGGGAGCTGTTTTTT. This translates into CASSPMLGPTPGELFF.